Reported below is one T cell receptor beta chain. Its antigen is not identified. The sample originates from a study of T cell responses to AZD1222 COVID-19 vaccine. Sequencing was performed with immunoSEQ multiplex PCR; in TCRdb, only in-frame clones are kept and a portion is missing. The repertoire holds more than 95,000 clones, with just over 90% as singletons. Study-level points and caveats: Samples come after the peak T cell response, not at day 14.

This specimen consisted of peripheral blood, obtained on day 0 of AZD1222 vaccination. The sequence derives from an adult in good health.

The CDR3 DNA is TGTGCCAGCAGCTTTTCAGGCCCCTACGAGCAGTACTTC. This translates into CASSFSGPYEQYF. The chain uses TRBV7-8 and TRBJ2-7; D uncertain. Between the trimmed V and J ends, which lost 3 bases and 2 bases, there was a span of 8 bases. CDR3 length: 13 amino acids. CDR1 and CDR2 (germline): SGHVS, FQNEAQ.